This T cell receptor beta chain is drawn from a study of regulatory T cells in long-lasting Graves disease. In the study overall: Persistent Graves' disease denoted over 5 years of antithyroid drugs plus positive TSH receptor antibodies. Findings of the study overall: Persistent cases favored TRBV28, TRBJ1-2 and TRBJ2-5.

V lost 3 bases to trimming and J lost 4 bases, with 7 bases between them. The CDR3 length is 12 residues. CDR1 SGHRS and CDR2 YFSETQ come from the germline V gene. This clonotype was detected only a few times. Its antigen is unknown. CDR3-region Arm-PCR and iRepertoire HTBI primers produced the TCR beta libraries. TCRdb redid the calling of the multiplex PCR reads with MiXCR, one entry per CDR3 protein. This sample has around 500,000 distinct CDR3 sequences, with 20% to 25% found just once. Time point: persistent/refractory GD, antithyroid drugs over 5 years with positive TRAb. RNA from PBMCs was the source of the TCR library. Xi'an, China, was home to the endocrinology department that provided patients.

The J gene is TRBJ1-2, the V gene TRBV5-1; D remains ambiguous. Sequencing used peripheral blood mononuclear cells (PBMCs), obtained when the disease was refractory, from a patient treated with antithyroid drugs. The receptor was derived from a female donor with Graves disease. The CDR3 spells CASSWNSYGYTF. Here the CDR3 DNA reads TGCGCCAGCAGCTGGAACAGCTATGGCTACACCTTC.